The 32 T cell receptor beta chains below all came from one sample that was sequenced in a study of blood T cell repertoires in COVID-19. TCRdb keeps only in-frame clones here, not all; method: immunoSEQ multiplex PCR. The sample has roughly 34,000 clones, 60% to 80% seen once. Sequencing was done on a sample of peripheral blood. Source of these receptors: a human donor in a cohort sampled during active COVID-19.

The table lists this clone with many counts. The genes are TRBV6-2 or TRBV6-3 and TRBJ2-7, with TRBD2 as a possible D gene (6 bases). The V gene's germline CDR1 is MNHEY and CDR2 SVGEGT. This CDR3 comprises 14 residues. V lost 0 bases and J 4 bases, leaving 10 bases between the germline ends. The CDR3 here is CASSYSSGPYEQYF. The CDR3 DNA reads as TGTGCCAGCAGTTACTCAAGCGGGCCGTACGAGCAGTACTTC.

The V call is TRBV7-6, the J call TRBJ2-7; TRBD2 matches at 11 bases. Per germline, CDR1 SGHVS and CDR2 FNYEAQ. Losses at the gene ends were 5 bases for V and 6 bases for J; bases not matched to a gene: 6. The CDR3 loop spans 14 amino acids. The CDR3 sequence: CASSPLAGVSEQYF. DNA for the CDR3: TGTGCCAGCAGCCCACTAGCGGGAGTTTCCGAGCAGTACTTC.

The chain uses TRBV29-1 and TRBJ2-7; D gene unclear. Per the germline V gene, CDR1 is SQVTM and CDR2 is ANQGSEA. CDR3 length equals 11 residues. V was pared by 1 base and J by 9 bases, with 10 bases between. CDR3 coding DNA: TGCAGCGTTGAAGGTACAGCTGGGCAGTACTTC. Its protein product is CSVEGTAGQYF.

J is TRBJ2-3 and V is TRBV5-4, with 7 positions matching TRBD2. The CDR3 has 16 residues. CDR1 is SGHNT, CDR2 YYREEE, per germline (reference sequence). V was pared by 5 bases and J by 1 base, with 10 bases of the junction left unmatched. The CDR3 DNA is TGTGCCAGCAGTGGTAAAGTGGGAGGGCGCACAGATACGCAGTATTTT. Translation: CASSGKVGGRTDTQYF. Complete variable domain (other parts from reference TRBV5-4 and TRBJ2-3): ETGVTQSPTHLIKTRGQQVTLRCSSQSGHNTVSWYQQALGQGPQFIFQYYREEENGRGNFPPRFSGLQFPNYSSELNVNALELDDSALYLCASSGKVGGRTDTQYFGPGTRLTVL.

The rearrangement joins TRBV5-8 to TRBJ2-2; 13 nucleotides match TRBD2. V was pared by 0 bases and J by 0 bases, with 2 bases of the junction left unmatched. Germline V gives CDR1 SGHTS, CDR2 YDEGEE. This CDR3 is 18 amino acids long. The CDR3 spells CASSLGLAGGSNTGELFF. DNA of the CDR3: TGTGCCAGCAGCTTGGGACTAGCGGGGGGCTCGAACACCGGGGAGCTGTTTTTT.

V usage is TRBV3-1 (or the pseudogene TRBV3-2) and J usage is TRBJ2-3, with 7 bases that match TRBD2. Trimming at V came to 2 bases and at J to 4 bases, leaving 9 bases not matched to a gene. Germline CDR1 and CDR2: LGHDT and YNNKEL (reference sequence). CDR3 length: 16 residues. The CDR3 DNA sequence: TGTGCCAGCAGCCAAAGAGTTCAGGGAGGGGCAGATACGCAGTATTTT. Its translation: CASSQRVQGGADTQYF.

The chain recombines TRBV28 with TRBJ2-2; D is ambiguous. Germline V gene lookup returns CDR1 MDHEN and CDR2 SYDVKM. The CDR3 length is 13 residues. CDR3 bases: TGTGCAATCCGTAGTACGAACACCGGGGAGCTGTTTTTT. Its protein is CAIRSTNTGELFF.

V is TRBV28 and J is TRBJ1-2; 7 bases fit TRBD1. CDR1 is MDHEN and CDR2 is SYDVKM in the germline V gene. The V gene end was trimmed by 6 bases and the J gene end by 6 bases; junction bases not matched to a gene: 7. This CDR3 contains 13 residues. CDR3 nucleotides: TGTGCCAGCAGAGAGACAGGGTCCGATGGCTACACCTTC. Its translation is CASRETGSDGYTF.

This clone was seen only once. The rearrangement joins TRBV10-3 to TRBJ1-2; D not certain. CDR3 length equals 16 residues. The germline V gene has CDR1 ENHRY and CDR2 SYGVKD. The ends were cut back, 2 bases at V and 4 bases at J, with 17 bases in the middle. The CDR3 sequence: CAISEPGSVSLYGYTF. The CDR3, as DNA: TGTGCCATCAGTGAGCCAGGTTCCGTGAGTCTCTATGGCTACACCTTC.

The chain employs TRBV19 and TRBJ2-2; TRBD1 aligns across 9 bases. Germline loops: CDR1 LNHDA, CDR2 SQIVND (reference sequence). V lost 8 bases to trimming and J lost 5 bases; unmatched junction nucleotides: 9. The CDR3 has 15 amino acids. The CDR3 loop reads CASRLDRGVTGELFF. For the CDR3, the DNA is TGTGCCAGTCGACTGGACAGGGGTGTAACCGGGGAGCTGTTTTTT.

V gene TRBV11-2 combines with J gene TRBJ1-2; 9 positions agree with TRBD1. The V and J ends lost 6 bases and 1 base, in that order; junction bases with no gene match: 9. The CDR3 is made up of 16 amino acids. CDR1 is SGHAT, CDR2 FQNNGV, per germline. The CDR3 DNA is TGTGCCAGCAGAAATTATGGACAGGGGCGTAACTATGGCTACACCTTC. Its protein is CASRNYGQGRNYGYTF.

The chain has TRBV2 and TRBJ1-2, with TRBD1 matching 11 bases. V was pared by 6 bases and J by 5 bases, with 11 bases of the junction left unmatched. The germline gives CDR1 SNHLY, CDR2 FYNNEI. The CDR3 has 16 amino acids. CDR3 amino acids: CASRRERDRGVYGYTF. CDR3 sequence (DNA): TGTGCCAGCAGACGAGAACGGGACAGGGGGGTTTATGGCTACACCTTC.

The gene calls are TRBV14 and TRBJ1-2, with D uncertain. Trimming took off 2 bases at V and 8 bases at J, with 12 bases between the two ends. CDR3 size: 13 residues. Germline V gene lookup returns CDR1 SGHDN and CDR2 FVKESK. CDR3 bases: TGTGCCAGCAGCCAAAGAGGGCTGGAAGGCTACACCTTC. It translates to CASSQRGLEGYTF. Filled out from reference TRBV14 and TRBJ1-2, the complete variable domain reads EAGVTQFPSHSVIEKGQTVTLRCDPISGHDNLYWYRRVMGKEIKFLLHFVKESKQDESGMPNNRFLAERTGGTYSTLKVQPAELEDSGVYFCASSQRGLEGYTFGSGTRLTVV.

The V gene is TRBV7-8, the J gene TRBJ2-7; no clear D. The V end was cut by 6 bases, the J end by 1 base, with 13 bases between. CDR3 size: 14 residues. CDR1 is SGHVS, CDR2 FQNEAQ, per germline. CDR3 residues: CASRPRGGSYEQYF. For the CDR3, the DNA is TGTGCCAGCAGGCCCCGCGGTGGGTCCTACGAGCAGTACTTC.

The chain uses TRBV7-2 and TRBJ1-2; D is ambiguous. V shed 4 bases and J shed 7 bases, with 19 bases lying between them. The CDR3 consists of 15 residues. Germline assignment: CDR1 SGHTA and CDR2 FQGNSA. The CDR3 here is CASSSLGQVSGGYTF. In nucleotides, the CDR3 is TGTGCCAGCAGCTCCCTTGGGCAGGTATCTGGTGGCTACACCTTC.

This clone was picked up a small number of times. This sequence joins TRBV7-9 and TRBJ2-7; 9 nucleotides line up with TRBD2. Trimming cost V 2 bases and J 3 bases; bases outside gene matches: 2. Germline CDR1 and CDR2: SEHNR and FQNEAQ (reference sequence). CDR3 length equals 14 residues. The CDR3 sequence: CASSLLAGRYEQYF. In DNA, the CDR3 is TGTGCCAGCAGCTTACTAGCGGGGCGCTACGAGCAGTACTTC.

The genes are TRBV18 and TRBJ2-7, with no clear D. CDR3 length: 15 amino acids. V lost 3 bases, J lost 2 bases, and 14 bases lay in between. The germline gives CDR1 KGHSH, CDR2 LQKENI. The CDR3 DNA follows: TGTGCCAGCTCACCCTCTAGTAATCGAGCCTACGAGCAGTACTTC. This translates into CASSPSSNRAYEQYF.

This clone occurred once. This chain connects TRBV2 to TRBJ2-6; D possibly corresponds to TRBD1 (6 bases). The CDR3 is made up of 18 amino acids. Germline V gives CDR1 SNHLY, CDR2 FYNNEI. Trimming shortened V by 6 bases and J by 1 base, and 19 bases separated the two germline ends. The DNA of the CDR3 is TGTGCCAGCAGGATGGGGGCAGGGAGTGTTTCTGGGGCCAACGTCCTGACTTTC. It yields the protein CASRMGAGSVSGANVLTF.

The chain is built from TRBV27 and TRBJ2-1; D might be TRBD2 (6 bases). CDR1 MNHEY and CDR2 SMNVEV come from the germline V gene (reference sequence). The V end lost 2 bases, the J end lost 6 bases, and 11 bases lay between the germline ends. The CDR3 runs 14 residues. The CDR3 loop reads CASSLGRGANEQFF. The CDR3 DNA reads as TGTGCCAGCAGTTTAGGTCGCGGGGCCAATGAGCAGTTCTTC.

This clone was seen only a few times. The rearrangement uses TRBV6-1 and TRBJ1-5, with D uncertain. This CDR3 has 15 residues. Trimming pared 1 base from V and 4 bases from J, leaving 11 bases between. The germline V gene encodes CDR1 MNHNS and CDR2 SASEGT. The CDR3: CASSEGAGHNQPQHF. CDR3 nucleotides: TGTGCCAGCAGTGAAGGGGCCGGTCATAATCAGCCCCAGCATTTT.

V is TRBV7-2 and J is TRBJ2-2; 9 bases map to TRBD1. The CDR3 is 15 residues long. With 6 bases clipped from V and 5 bases from J, the junction kept 7 bases outside the gene matches. Germline lookup yields CDR1 SGHTA and CDR2 FQGNSA. In DNA form, the CDR3 reads TGTGCCAGCAGGCGTCCCGGGACAGGGACCGGGGAGCTGTTTTTT. It is translated as CASRRPGTGTGELFF.

The gene calls are TRBV19 and TRBJ1-3, with D unclear. This CDR3 comprises 15 residues. V gave up 5 bases and J gave up 2 bases, with 13 bases separating them. Germline V gives CDR1 LNHDA, CDR2 SQIVND (reference sequence). CDR3 residues: CASSATRVTGNTIYF. The CDR3 DNA reads TGTGCCAGTAGTGCCACGAGGGTGACTGGAAACACCATATATTTT.

CDR3 DNA sequence: TGCGCCAGCAGCCAAGATCTTGTGGGGGGTGGGGATCAGCCCCAGCATTTT. Protein product: CASSQDLVGGGDQPQHF. V and J are TRBV4-3 and TRBJ1-5, with D possibly TRBD1 on 5 matching bases. V was cut by 0 bases and J by 5 bases, with 17 bases left in between. This CDR3 region has 17 residues. CDR1 and CDR2 from the germline V gene are LGHNA and YSLEER.

This chain uses TRBV3-1 (or the pseudogene TRBV3-2) with TRBJ1-2, with D unclear. V lost 0 bases and J 7 bases, leaving 12 bases between the germline ends. Germline V CDR1 and CDR2: LGHDT, YNNKEL (reference sequence). The CDR3 has 14 residues. CDR3 bases: TGTGCCAGCAGCCAAGATAGGAAGAGGGCTGGCTACACCTTC. The encoded protein is CASSQDRKRAGYTF.

The V call is TRBV5-1, the J call TRBJ2-5; 7 nucleotides line up with TRBD1. V lost 4 bases and J lost 2; bases outside the gene matches: 5. CDR1 is SGHRS and CDR2 is YFSETQ in the germline V gene. CDR3 length equals 14 residues. CDR3 bases: TGCGCCAGCAGCGTTCGACAGGGACAAGAGACCCAGTACTTC. The encoded protein is CASSVRQGQETQYF.

By its share, this clone is medium-sized (0.01 to 0.1%). The chain links TRBV10-3 to TRBJ2-7; D is possibly TRBD1 (6 bases). This CDR3 region has 14 residues. V dropped 2 bases and J dropped 4 bases, with 12 bases sitting between them. Germline loops: CDR1 ENHRY, CDR2 SYGVKD. The CDR3 nucleotides are TGTGCCATCAGTGAGGGCCCCGACAGGTACGAGCAGTACTTC. Its protein product is CAISEGPDRYEQYF.

The V and J genes are TRBV7-8 and TRBJ2-7; maybe TRBD2 (6 bases). Trimming cost V 0 bases and J 7 bases, with 7 bases left between them. The CDR3 runs 12 residues. Germline-derived CDR1 and CDR2 are SGHVS and FQNEAQ. This chain's CDR3 is CASSLAGSEQYF. CDR3 DNA sequence: TGTGCCAGCAGCTTAGCCGGGAGTGAGCAGTACTTC.

The chain joins TRBV30 to TRBJ1-5, with D unresolved. There are 16 residues in the CDR3. CDR1 is GTSNPN, CDR2 SVGIG, per germline (reference sequence). Trimming removed 0 bases at V and 2 bases at J, with 14 bases between. CDR3: CAWSVPGRVGNQPQHF. In DNA, the CDR3 is TGTGCCTGGAGTGTACCGGGGAGGGTGGGCAATCAGCCCCAGCATTTT.

This chain links TRBV12-3 or TRBV12-4 with TRBJ2-3, with D uncertain. Trimming took 3 bases from V and 0 from J, leaving 4 bases between them. CDR3 length: 13 amino acids. CDR3 sequence reads: CASSFRSTDTQYF. CDR3 DNA sequence: TGTGCCAGCAGTTTCCGGAGCACAGATACGCAGTATTTT.

The chain employs TRBV5-1 and TRBJ2-2; weak D call: TRBD2 (6 bases). CDR3 length equals 20 residues. Trimming cost V 1 base and J 3 bases, with 25 bases left between them. Germline CDR1 SGHRS, CDR2 YFSETQ. The CDR3 here is CASSLQPVPGDGTHTGELFF. The CDR3, as DNA: TGCGCCAGCAGCTTGCAACCCGTCCCGGGAGATGGGACCCACACCGGGGAGCTGTTTTTT.

The chain carries TRBV2 and TRBJ1-2, with TRBD1 matching over 7 bases. CDR1 and CDR2 from the germline V gene are SNHLY and FYNNEI. J was trimmed by 6 bases and V by 4 bases; bases with no gene match: 5. The CDR3 contains 13 residues. The CDR3 loop reads CASSGQGADGYTF. CDR3 coding DNA: TGTGCCAGCAGTGGACAGGGAGCGGATGGCTACACCTTC.

This clone was observed a single time. V and J are TRBV5-1 and TRBJ2-1; 8 nucleotides agree with TRBD2. This CDR3 comprises 17 residues. V lost 5 bases and J lost 7; bases outside the gene matches: 17. Germline CDR1 SGHRS, CDR2 YFSETQ. The CDR3 coding sequence is TGCGCCAGCAGTCCCCGGGGAGCGGGGGTTGGGTTGAATGAGCAGTTCTTC. It translates to CASSPRGAGVGLNEQFF.